One sample yielded the 3 T cell receptor beta chains listed below, sequenced in a study of blood T cell repertoires in COVID-19. Here immunoSEQ multiplex PCR was the method, and the copy in TCRdb shows in-frame clones only, minus some. The table has around 200,000 clones, approximately 81% seen once; the top ten hold roughly a sixth. The material sequenced was PBMCs or T cells enriched from blood (not recorded which). Source of these receptors: a middle-aged man who had recovered from COVID-19.

This chain joins TRBV11-2 and TRBJ2-3; perhaps TRBD1 as D (6 bases). Germline values: CDR1 SGHAT, CDR2 FQNNGV. The CDR3 length is 14 residues. V was cut by 5 bases and J by 4 bases, with 13 bases left in between. CDR3 in amino acids: CASSRTNRADTQYF. In nucleotides, the CDR3 is TGTGCCAGCAGCCGGACCAACAGGGCAGATACGCAGTATTTT.

The chain uses TRBV6-5 and TRBJ2-7, with a possible D match to TRBD2 (5 bases). CDR3 length: 13 amino acids. V was pared by 5 bases and J by 0 bases, with 8 bases between. In germline, CDR1 is MNHEY, CDR2 SVGAGI. CDR3 sequence reads: CASSKRNSYEQYF. CDR3 nucleotides: TGTGCCAGCAGTAAGCGGAACTCCTACGAGCAGTACTTC.

V usage is TRBV18 and J usage is TRBJ1-1; 8 nucleotides align to TRBD1. The CDR3 contains 15 residues. The germline gives CDR1 KGHSH, CDR2 LQKENI. Trimming took 3 bases from V and 1 from J; bases not matched to a gene: 4. The CDR3 sequence is CASSPWTGQNTEAFF. In DNA, the CDR3 is TGTGCCAGCTCACCCTGGACAGGGCAGAACACTGAAGCTTTCTTT.